These 22 T cell receptor beta chains came from one sample sequenced in a study of blood T cells in healthy people across ages. Next came a second PCR, run for about 6 to 11 cycles, which used a sample-barcoded 5' primer along with a J-beta primer mix. TCRdb reanalysed the 5' RACE reads using MiXCR and keeps one entry per CDR3 protein. Of some 760,000 distinct CDR3 sequences detected, around 25% appear once; the ten largest clones hold 9.4%. A further study also used this sample, focusing on T cells of mothers and their children.

The sample comprised blood. These receptors were collected from a boy between 5 and 17 years old in good health.

In its sample, this clonotype was seen many times. Germline is not matched at one junction end, which may reflect a read error. This chain links TRBV7-9 with TRBJ2-5; D is ambiguous. The closer fit of TRBJ2-7 to the DNA end suggests the J call may be wrong. Germline CDR1 and CDR2: SEHNR and FQNEAQ (reference sequence). This CDR3 spans 12 amino acids. The CDR3 spells CASSLLGNEQYF. In nucleotides, the CDR3 is TGCGCCAGCAGCCTACTTGGAAACGAGCAGTACTTC.

J is TRBJ2-3 and V is TRBV7-6; perhaps TRBD2 as D (5 bases). Trimming removed 3 bases at V and 4 bases at J, with 11 bases between. Germline V lookup: CDR1 SGHVS, CDR2 FNYEAQ. The length of the CDR3 is 14 residues. This CDR3 is CASSFLADADTQYF. In DNA form, the CDR3 reads TGTGCCAGCAGCTTTCTAGCTGATGCAGATACGCAGTATTTT. The entire variable domain, with the rest obtained from reference TRBV7-6 and TRBJ2-3, is as follows: GAGVSQSPRYKVTKRGQDVALRCDPISGHVSLYWYRQALGQGPEFLTYFNYEAQQDKSGLPNDRFSAERPEGSISTLTIQRTEQRDSAMYRCASSFLADADTQYFGPGTRLTVL.

This clonotype was seen at least ten times. The rearrangement joins TRBV29-1 to TRBJ2-1, with D possibly TRBD2 on 5 matching bases. The CDR3 sequence is 14 residues long. The ends were cut back, 7 bases at V and 0 bases at J, with 13 bases in the middle. Germline V gene sequence: CDR1 SQVTM, CDR2 ANQGSEA. DNA for the CDR3: TGCAGCGCTAACCCTCGGGGCTCCTACAATGAGCAGTTCTTC. This gives the protein CSANPRGSYNEQFF.

This clonotype was seen a handful of times. CDR3 residues: CASSYPFSYEQYF. In DNA form, the CDR3 reads TGTGCCAGCAGTTACCCATTCTCCTACGAGCAGTACTTC. This rearrangement joins TRBV6-6 to TRBJ2-7; D unclear. The CDR3 is 13 amino acids. V shed 2 bases and J shed 0 bases, with 5 bases lying between them. Germline CDR1 is MNHNY and CDR2 is SVGAGI (reference sequence).

The gene calls are TRBV15 and TRBJ2-1, with D uncertain. This CDR3 has 15 residues. The germline CDR1 and CDR2 sequences are LNHNV and YYDKDF (reference sequence). Trimming pared 0 bases from V and 0 bases from J, leaving 6 bases between. The CDR3 DNA reads TGTGCCACCAGCAGAGATCAGAGCTCCTACAATGAGCAGTTCTTC. Its protein product is CATSRDQSSYNEQFF. The entire variable domain, with the rest obtained from reference TRBV15 and TRBJ2-1, is as follows: DAMVIQNPRYQVTQFGKPVTLSCSQTLNHNVMYWYQQKSSQAPKLLFHYYDKDFNNEADTPDNFQSRRPNTSFCFLDIRSPGLGDTAMYLCATSRDQSSYNEQFFGPGTRLTVL.

V gene TRBV29-1 combines with J gene TRBJ2-2; D is possibly TRBD2 (6 bases). Germline V gives CDR1 SQVTM, CDR2 ANQGSEA. CDR3 length: 13 residues. With 4 bases removed from V and 6 bases from J, the gap between germline ends came to 12 bases. CDR3 amino acids: CSVGLALSGELFF. In nucleotides, the CDR3 is TGCAGCGTTGGTCTAGCGCTTTCCGGGGAGCTGTTTTTT.

This clonotype appeared a few times. The V and J genes are TRBV4-3 and TRBJ1-6, with TRBD1 matching 7 bases. Germline trimming cut 1 base from V and 7 bases from J; bases unmatched to any gene: 13. The CDR3 spans 18 residues. The V gene's germline CDR1 is LGHNA and CDR2 YSLEER. The CDR3 spells CASSQVIQGGGINSPLHF. In DNA form, the CDR3 reads TGCGCCAGCAGCCAAGTAATTCAGGGGGGCGGGATCAATTCACCCCTCCACTTT.

In its sample, this clonotype was seen a few times. The V and J genes are TRBV6-2 or TRBV6-3 and TRBJ1-5; possibly TRBD1 for D (5 bases). Germline values: CDR1 MNHEY, CDR2 SVGEGT. V was trimmed by 4 bases and J by 6 bases, leaving 19 bases between them. The CDR3 covers 16 residues. The CDR3 loop reads CASSSLPPGPFQPQHF. Here the CDR3 DNA reads TGTGCCAGCAGTTCTCTACCCCCAGGGCCCTTTCAGCCCCAGCATTTT.

V is TRBV5-1 and J is TRBJ2-1; no clear D. The CDR3 length is 16 residues. Deletions cut 3 bases from V and 6 bases from J, with 19 bases between. CDR1 and CDR2 from the germline V gene are SGHRS and YFSETQ. The CDR3 loop reads CASSSGPTGTSNEQFF. The CDR3 DNA follows: TGCGCCAGCAGCTCAGGTCCCACGGGTACTTCCAATGAGCAGTTCTTC.

V gene TRBV28 combines with J gene TRBJ2-5; D gene ambiguous. The V end lost 10 bases, the J end lost 0 bases, and 9 bases lay between the germline ends. The CDR3 runs to 12 residues. Germline-derived CDR1 and CDR2 are MDHEN and SYDVKM. CDR3 nucleotide sequence: TGTGCCACTGCGGAATACCAAGAGACCCAGTACTTC. Residues: CATAEYQETQYF.

The chain carries TRBV4-3 and TRBJ2-7, with D tentatively TRBD1 (5 bases). The V and J ends lost 1 base and 5 bases respectively, with 12 bases between them. Germline V CDR1 and CDR2: LGHNA, YSLEER. CDR3 size: 14 residues. CDR3 sequence (DNA): TGCGCCAGCAGCCAAGTAGGGGTTTCGGACGAGCAGTACTTC. Its translation is CASSQVGVSDEQYF.

The V gene is TRBV7-2, the J gene TRBJ2-3; 7 bases fit TRBD2. CDR3 length: 18 residues. V trimming: 5 bases; J trimming: 5 bases; junction bases outside the gene matches: 19. Germline lookup yields CDR1 SGHTA and CDR2 FQGNSA. The CDR3 DNA reads as TGTGCCAGCAGCCTCGGCCCGTTAAGGAGCGGGGTTCTAGATACGCAGTATTTT. It is translated as CASSLGPLRSGVLDTQYF. The entire variable domain, with the rest obtained from reference TRBV7-2 and TRBJ2-3, is as follows: GAGVSQSPSNKVTEKGKDVELRCDPISGHTALYWYRQSLGQGLEFLIYFQGNSAPDKSGLPSDRFSAERTGGSVSTLTIQRTQQEDSAVYLCASSLGPLRSGVLDTQYFGPGTRLTVL.

Concerning this clonotype itself: The germline gene is not matched at one end of the junction; a read error may be the cause. The chain carries TRBV7-8 and TRBJ1-1; D is unresolved. The V gene's germline CDR1 is SGHVS and CDR2 FQNEAQ. There are 14 residues in the CDR3. The CDR3 loop reads CASSLAGWITEAFF. CDR3 DNA: TGTGCCAGCAGCCTAGCTGGATGGATCACTGAAGCTTTCTTT.

This clonotype was counted between two and nine times. The chain has TRBV4-1 and TRBJ2-2, with TRBD1 matching 12 bases. There are 16 residues in the CDR3. V was pared by 3 bases and J by 5 bases, with 4 bases of the junction left unmatched. In germline, CDR1 is MGHRA, CDR2 YSYEKL. The CDR3, as DNA: TGCGCCAGCAGCCACAGGGGACAGGGGGCAACCGGGGAGCTGTTTTTT. Residues: CASSHRGQGATGELFF.

This clonotype appeared a few times. The chain recombines TRBV20-1 with TRBJ2-7, with a weak D call TRBD1 (5 bases). With 0 bases removed from V and 5 bases from J, the gap between germline ends came to 8 bases. CDR1 DFQATT and CDR2 SNEGSKA come from the germline V gene (reference sequence). The CDR3 extends over 12 amino acids. The CDR3 loop is CSARDQGHEQYF. In DNA form, the CDR3 reads TGCAGTGCTAGAGATCAGGGCCACGAGCAGTACTTC.

The sample holds many counts of this clonotype. This chain links TRBV5-1 with TRBJ1-1; 8 bases are a match to TRBD1. V shed 0 bases, J shed 3 bases, and the junction held 1 base outside the gene matches. The CDR3 totals 14 residues. CDR1 is SGHRS, CDR2 YFSETQ, per germline. The CDR3 DNA reads TGCGCCAGCAGCTTGGGACAGGGGTACACTGAAGCTTTCTTT. Protein: CASSLGQGYTEAFF. Together with reference TRBV5-1 and TRBJ1-1, the CDR3 gives the full variable domain: KAGVTQTPRYLIKTRGQQVTLSCSPISGHRSVSWYQQTPGQGLQFLFEYFSETQRNKGNFPGRFSGRQFSNSRSEMNVSTLELGDSALYLCASSLGQGYTEAFFGQGTRLTVV.

On this clonotype itself: A junction end diverges from the germline sequence, so it may reflect a read error. The chain couples TRBV12-3 or TRBV12-4 to TRBJ1-1; 7 bases align to TRBD1. The CDR3 consists of 11 residues. The CDR3 spells CTSTQTGEAFF. The CDR3, as DNA: TGTACCAGCACCCAGACAGGGGAAGCTTTCTTT.

The rearrangement joins TRBV7-2 to TRBJ2-3, with D unclear. Per germline, CDR1 SGHTA and CDR2 FQGNSA. CDR3 length: 14 amino acids. V was cut by 2 bases and J by 2 bases, with 8 bases left in between. The CDR3 bases are TGTGCCAGCAGCTTAAGTGTCCACACAGATACGCAGTATTTT. This sequence encodes CASSLSVHTDTQYF.

The genes are TRBV9 and TRBJ2-5, with a possible D match to TRBD1 (6 bases). V gave up 3 bases and J gave up 2 bases, with 14 bases separating them. CDR1 is SGDLS and CDR2 is YYNGEE in the germline V gene. This CDR3 spans 15 amino acids. The CDR3 DNA follows: TGTGCCAGCAGCGAGGCCGGACAGCCTCAAGAGACCCAGTACTTC. Its protein is CASSEAGQPQETQYF.

V usage is TRBV12-3 or TRBV12-4 and J usage is TRBJ1-1; D is unclear. Trimming pared 4 bases from V and 5 bases from J, leaving 11 bases between. The CDR3 runs 13 residues. CDR3 residues: CASSSRPETEAFF. DNA for the CDR3: TGTGCCAGCAGTTCCCGCCCCGAAACTGAAGCTTTCTTT.

This clonotype appeared a few times. The chain carries TRBV21-1 and TRBJ2-7; the table's D gene call, TRBD1, was not cross checked with the DNA. TRBV21-1 is shown as a pseudogene. The CDR3 totals 16 residues. CDR3 nucleotides: TGTGCCAGCAGCATAGGGAGGGACAGGTGGTTCTACGAGCAGTACTTC. The encoded protein is CASSIGRDRWFYEQYF.

This clonotype was counted only a few times. This sequence joins TRBV12-5 and TRBJ2-1; D possibly uses TRBD1 or TRBD2 (5 bases each). V was trimmed by 1 base and J by 8 bases, leaving 15 bases between them. This CDR3 contains 15 residues. Germline values: CDR1 LGHNT, CDR2 FRNRAP. The CDR3 loop is CASGLGGPHFDEQFF. CDR3 DNA: TGTGCTAGTGGTTTGGGGGGACCCCACTTCGATGAGCAGTTCTTC.